This T cell receptor beta chain was recorded in a study of T cells after yellow fever vaccination. General study findings and limits: Most clones from primary vaccination resurfaced after the booster (approximately 96% CD4, 70% to 90% CD8). The secondary response was weaker but peaked faster, day 5 versus 15. It was a small share of clonotypes that appeared in both CD4 and CD8 compartments.

This clonotype was found a few times. Its cognate antigen is unknown. TCRdb recomputed calls from the 5' RACE reads with MiXCR, one row per CDR3 protein. The sample includes some 120,000 distinct CDR3 sequences, 15% of them seen just once. Material: CD8+ T cells sorted from PBMCs, obtained 5 days after the yellow fever booster vaccination. This TCR was recovered from a man younger than 30 who received the YFV17D yellow fever vaccine.

Written as DNA, the CDR3 is TGCGCCAGCAGCCCGTGGGGGGTAGGGACTGAAGCTTTCTTT. Protein sequence: CASSPWGVGTEAFF. The rearrangement links TRBV5-1 to TRBJ1-1; the D gene is possibly TRBD1 (5 bases). Looked up from germline, CDR1 is SGHRS and CDR2 is YFSETQ. The V end was cut by 4 bases, the J end by 5 bases, with 15 bases between. This CDR3 spans 14 amino acids.